This TCR beta chain was retrieved from a study of cytomegalovirus exposure and HLA in healthy donors. General study findings and limits: The authors later found HLA-associated TCR beta chains more clonally expanded than equally common others. Within an earlier analysis, most TCR beta V segments proved productive either about 90% or about 30% of the time.

Primers for the PCR totalled 60 Vbeta and 13 Jbeta. Authors' methods: Later work found approximately 87 million unique TCR beta chains, with around 10 million shared. The method was immunoSEQ multiplex PCR; TCRdb's version includes in-frame clones alone and lacks a portion of them. D and trimming come from the DNA, and the V and J calls and clone size come from that table. The sample gives roughly 100,000 clones, around 70% of which show up once; roughly 3.2% is in the top ten. About this clone itself: Its antigen is currently unknown.

The sample comprised PBMCs. This receptor was obtained from a man aged 30-40 years in good health and CMV-seronegative.

CDR3 loop: CASSLGSSYGYTF. CDR3 DNA sequence: TGTGCCAGCAGCTTGGGGAGTTCTTATGGCTACACCTTC. This sequence joins TRBV7-2 and TRBJ1-2; D gene uncertain. The CDR3 contains 13 residues. V lost 3 bases and J 5 bases, leaving 10 bases between the germline ends. CDR1 is SGHTA and CDR2 is FQGNSA in the germline V gene.